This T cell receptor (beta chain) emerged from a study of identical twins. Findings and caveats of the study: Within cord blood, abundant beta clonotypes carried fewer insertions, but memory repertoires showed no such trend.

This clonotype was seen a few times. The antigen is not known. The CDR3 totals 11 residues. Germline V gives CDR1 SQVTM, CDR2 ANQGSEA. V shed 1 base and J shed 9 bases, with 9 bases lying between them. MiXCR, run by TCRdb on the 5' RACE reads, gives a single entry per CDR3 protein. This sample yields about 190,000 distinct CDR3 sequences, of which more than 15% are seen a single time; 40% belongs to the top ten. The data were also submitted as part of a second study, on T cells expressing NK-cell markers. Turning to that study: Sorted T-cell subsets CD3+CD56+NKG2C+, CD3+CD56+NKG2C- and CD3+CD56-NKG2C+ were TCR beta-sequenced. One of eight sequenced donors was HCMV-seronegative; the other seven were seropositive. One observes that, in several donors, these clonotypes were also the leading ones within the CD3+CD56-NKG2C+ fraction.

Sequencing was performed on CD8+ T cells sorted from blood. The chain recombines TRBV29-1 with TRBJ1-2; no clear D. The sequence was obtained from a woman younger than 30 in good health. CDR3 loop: CSVEGSSRYTF. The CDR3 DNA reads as TGCAGCGTTGAAGGAAGCAGCCGCTACACCTTC.